The entry below describes one T cell receptor beta chain. The sample comes from a study of CXCR3-negative and CXCR3-positive naive CD8 T cells. UMI-labeled 5' RACE TRB cDNA libraries were prepared from the cells. No DNA is given; TCRdb re-called the 5' RACE reads and lists each CDR3 protein once. Its table records about 42,000 distinct CDR3 sequences. CDR3 length equals 17 residues. Germline lookup yields CDR1 LGHDT and CDR2 YNNKEL (reference sequence). The TCR was taken from a human donor in good health. Some clones in this sample may be carry-over from other donors' samples. Sequencing was performed on naive CXCR3- CD8+ T cells from blood. Subset indicated: CD45RO-CCR7+CD27+CD95- naive CD8+ T cells lacking CXCR3 (TNR3-). This sequence joins TRBV3-1 and TRBJ2-5. The CDR3 sequence: CASSPHPSRLYQETQYF.